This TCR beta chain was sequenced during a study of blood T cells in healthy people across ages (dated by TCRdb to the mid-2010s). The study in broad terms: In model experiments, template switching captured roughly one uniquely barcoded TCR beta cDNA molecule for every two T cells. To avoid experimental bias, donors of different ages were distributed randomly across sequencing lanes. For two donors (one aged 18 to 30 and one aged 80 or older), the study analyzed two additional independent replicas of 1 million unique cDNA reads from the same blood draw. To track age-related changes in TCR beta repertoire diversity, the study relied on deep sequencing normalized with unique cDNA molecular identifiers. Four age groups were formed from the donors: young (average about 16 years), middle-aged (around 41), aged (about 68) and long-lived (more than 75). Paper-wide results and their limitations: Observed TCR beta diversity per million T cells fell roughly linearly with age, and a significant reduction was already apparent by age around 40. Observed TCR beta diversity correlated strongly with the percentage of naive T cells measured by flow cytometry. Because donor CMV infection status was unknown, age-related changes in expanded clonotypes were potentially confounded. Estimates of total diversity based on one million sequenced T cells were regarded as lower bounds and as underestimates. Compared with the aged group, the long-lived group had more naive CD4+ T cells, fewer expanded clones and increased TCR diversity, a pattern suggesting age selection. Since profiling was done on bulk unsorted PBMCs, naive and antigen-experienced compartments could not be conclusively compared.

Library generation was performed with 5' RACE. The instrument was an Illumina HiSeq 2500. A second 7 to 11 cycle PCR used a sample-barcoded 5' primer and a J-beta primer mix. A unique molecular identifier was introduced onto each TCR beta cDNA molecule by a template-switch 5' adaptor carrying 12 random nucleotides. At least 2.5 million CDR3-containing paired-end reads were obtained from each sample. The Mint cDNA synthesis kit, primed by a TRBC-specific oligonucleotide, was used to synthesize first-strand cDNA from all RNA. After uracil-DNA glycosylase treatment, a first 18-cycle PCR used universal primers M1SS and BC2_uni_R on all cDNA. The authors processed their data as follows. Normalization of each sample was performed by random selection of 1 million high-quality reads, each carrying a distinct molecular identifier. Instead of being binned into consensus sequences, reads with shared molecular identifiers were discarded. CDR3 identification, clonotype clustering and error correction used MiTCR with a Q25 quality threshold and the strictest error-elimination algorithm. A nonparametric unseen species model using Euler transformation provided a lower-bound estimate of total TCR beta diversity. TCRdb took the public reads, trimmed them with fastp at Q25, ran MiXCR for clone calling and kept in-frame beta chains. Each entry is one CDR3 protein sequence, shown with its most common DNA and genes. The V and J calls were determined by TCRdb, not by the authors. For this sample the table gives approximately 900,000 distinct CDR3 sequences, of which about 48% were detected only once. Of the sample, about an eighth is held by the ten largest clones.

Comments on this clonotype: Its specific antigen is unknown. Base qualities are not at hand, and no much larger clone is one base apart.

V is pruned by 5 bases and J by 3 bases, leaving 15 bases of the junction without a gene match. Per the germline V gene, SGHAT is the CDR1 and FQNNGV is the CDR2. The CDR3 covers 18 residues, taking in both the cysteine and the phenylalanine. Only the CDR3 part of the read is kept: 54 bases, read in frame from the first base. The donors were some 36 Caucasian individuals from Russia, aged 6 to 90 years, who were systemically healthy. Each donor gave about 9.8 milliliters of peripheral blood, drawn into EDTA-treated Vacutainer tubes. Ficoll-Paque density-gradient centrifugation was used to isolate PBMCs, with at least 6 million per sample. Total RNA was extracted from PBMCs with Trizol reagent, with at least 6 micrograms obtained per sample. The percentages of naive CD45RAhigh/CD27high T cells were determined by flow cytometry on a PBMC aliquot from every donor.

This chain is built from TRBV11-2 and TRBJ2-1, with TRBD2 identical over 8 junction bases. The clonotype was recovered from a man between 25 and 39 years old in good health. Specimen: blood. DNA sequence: TGTGCCAGCAGCCCACTCACTTTCCAGCGGGAGAACTACAATGAGCAGTTCTTC. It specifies CASSPLTFQRENYNEQFF. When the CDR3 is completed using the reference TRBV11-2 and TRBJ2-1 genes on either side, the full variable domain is EAGVAQSPRYKIIEKRQSVAFWCNPISGHATLYWYQQILGQGPKLLIQFQNNGVVDDSQLPKDRFSAERLKGVDSTLKIQPAKLEDSAVYLCASSPLTFQRENYNEQFFGPGTRLTVL.